This T cell receptor (beta chain) was observed in a study of blood T cells in healthy people across ages. Across the study: Template switching caught about one barcoded beta molecule for each two T cells.

This clonotype was picked up a small number of times. This CDR3 is built from 15 residues. Sample-barcoded 5' priming and a J-beta primer mix drove a second PCR of roughly 6 to 12 cycles. Every sample returned 2.5 million or more CDR3-containing paired-end reads. TCRdb re-called the 5' RACE reads through MiXCR, storing one row per CDR3 protein. The table has about 1.4 million distinct CDR3 sequences, around 59% seen once. This clonotype originated in a man between 18 and 29 years old in good health. The chain is built from TRBV12-3 or TRBV12-4 and TRBJ2-4; TRBD1 matches 8 bases. Matching the DNA end better, TRBJ2-7 makes the J call doubtful. The sample was blood. The CDR3 loop is CASSSQGVLSYEQYF. Written as DNA, the CDR3 is TGTGCCAGCAGTTCACAGGGGGTACTTTCCTACGAGCAGTACTTC.